This T cell receptor (beta chain) was documented in a study of cytomegalovirus exposure and HLA in healthy donors. Separate from the roughly 610-subject first cohort, the roughly 120-subject validation cohort was the one that the donors belonged to. Overall study findings and caveats: Subsequent analysis showed first-cohort TCR clusters tending to co-occur in around 130 validation repertoires.

The CDR3 is 15 residues long. The germline V gene has CDR1 MGHRA and CDR2 YSYEKL. V gave up 1 base and J gave up 3 bases; unmatched junction bases: 5. The method was immunoSEQ multiplex PCR; TCRdb's version includes in-frame clones alone and lacks a portion of them. The data hold about 220,000 clones, with 75% to 95% observed a single time. Note on this clone: Antigen specificity is unknown.

The V and J genes are TRBV4-1 and TRBJ2-7; 8 nucleotides align to TRBD1. Material: PBMCs. This TCR derives from a woman under 30 in good health and CMV-seronegative. CDR3 coding DNA: TGCGCCAGCAGCCAAGGACAGGGGATCGGCTACGAGCAGTACTTC. Protein: CASSQGQGIGYEQYF.